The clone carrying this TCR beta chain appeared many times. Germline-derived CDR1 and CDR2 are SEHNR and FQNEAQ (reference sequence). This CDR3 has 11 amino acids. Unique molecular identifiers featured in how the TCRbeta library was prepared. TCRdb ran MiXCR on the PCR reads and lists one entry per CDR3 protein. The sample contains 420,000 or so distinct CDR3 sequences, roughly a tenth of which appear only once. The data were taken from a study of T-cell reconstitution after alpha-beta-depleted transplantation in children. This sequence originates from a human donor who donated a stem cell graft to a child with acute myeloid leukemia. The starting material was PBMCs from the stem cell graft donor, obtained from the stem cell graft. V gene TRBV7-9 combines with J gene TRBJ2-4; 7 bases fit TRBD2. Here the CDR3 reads CAREHKNIQYF. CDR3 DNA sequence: TGTGCGCGGGAGCACAAAAACATTCAGTACTTC.